The rows below give T cell receptor beta chains drawn from one sample of a study of glioma-infiltrating T cells. In TCRdb, the multiplex PCR reads were re-called with MiXCR into one record per CDR3 protein. The table records over 90,000 distinct CDR3 sequences, about 30% of them present only once. The sample comprised glioma tissue, nonneoplastic brain tissue, or PBMCs (not recorded which). These receptor sequences come from a human donor with low-grade glioma or glioblastoma, undergoing nonglioma brain surgery, or in good health (not recorded which). CDR3s include the opening cysteine and the closing phenylalanine or tryptophan. D genes are given only for firm matches. Not every row has a clone size; where given, it reads once, few, many or a size class.

V: TRBV29-1
size: few
D: TRBD1
J: TRBJ1-2
DNA: TGCAGCGTTGACCCGGCAGGGGGCCGCTATGGCTACACCTTC
CDR3: CSVDPAGGRYGYTF

V: TRBV2
size: few
D: .
J: TRBJ2-2
DNA: TGTGCCAGCAGGACGGAACAGGGGAACACCGGGGAGCTGTTTTTT
CDR3: CASRTEQGNTGELFF

V: TRBV6-6
size: many
D: .
J: TRBJ2-1
DNA: TGTGCCAGCAGTTACTCGGGACTGAGCTACAATGAGCAGTTCTTC
CDR3: CASSYSGLSYNEQFF

V: TRBV12-3/TRBV12-4
size: .
D: .
J: TRBJ2-3
DNA: TGTGCCAGCAGTTGGGCTAGCACAGATACGCAGTATTTT
CDR3: CASSWASTDTQYF

V: TRBV5-1
size: .
D: TRBD1
J: TRBJ2-2
DNA: TGCGCCAGCAGAATCGACAGGGGCACCGGGGAGCTGTTTTTT
CDR3: CASRIDRGTGELFF

V: TRBV12-3/TRBV12-4
size: .
D: .
J: TRBJ2-3
DNA: TGTGCCACTCGGCGTTGGGGGACTAGCACAGATACGCAGTATTTT
CDR3: CATRRWGTSTDTQYF

V: TRBV27
size: medium-sized
D: .
J: TRBJ2-7
DNA: TGTGCCAGCAGTTCCACAGCTTACGAGCAGTACTTC
CDR3: CASSSTAYEQYF

V: TRBV12-3/TRBV12-4
size: .
D: .
J: TRBJ1-1
DNA: TGTGCCAGCAGCTCCCCCCGTCAGGGGCGGGGTGTTGAAGCTTTCTTT
CDR3: CASSSPRQGRGVEAFF

V: TRBV12-5
size: .
D: TRBD1
J: TRBJ2-2
DNA: TGTGCTAGTGTCGACAGGGTCGCCGGGGAGCTGTTTTTT
CDR3: CASVDRVAGELFF

V: TRBV5-1
size: .
D: .
J: TRBJ1-6
DNA: TGCGCCAGCAGTTTAACAGGAGAGAATTCACCCCTCCACTTT
CDR3: CASSLTGENSPLHF

V: TRBV29-1
size: few
D: .
J: TRBJ1-2
DNA: TGCAGCGTTGAAGAACCGAACTATGGCTACACCTTC
CDR3: CSVEEPNYGYTF

V: TRBV12-3/TRBV12-4
size: .
D: .
J: TRBJ1-1
DNA: TGTGCCAGCAGTGGACAGCAGAGCACTGAAGCTTTCTTT
CDR3: CASSGQQSTEAFF

V: TRBV19
size: many
D: .
J: TRBJ1-1
DNA: TGTGCCACCAAAGTCATGAACACTGAAGCTTTCTTT
CDR3: CATKVMNTEAFF

V: TRBV10-3
size: few
D: .
J: TRBJ1-2
DNA: TGTGCCATCAGGAGACTTAACTATGGCTACACCTTC
CDR3: CAIRRLNYGYTF

V: TRBV4-3
size: few
D: .
J: TRBJ2-3
DNA: TGCGCCAGCAGCCAAGGGGGGGCAGCAGATACGCAGTATTTT
CDR3: CASSQGGAADTQYF

V: TRBV14
size: .
D: .
J: TRBJ2-3
DNA: TGTGTCAGCAGCCGTGAAGAAACAGGTACGCAGTATTTT
CDR3: CVSSREETGTQYF

V: TRBV7-2
size: .
D: .
J: TRBJ1-1
DNA: TGTGCCAGCGGAGAATCTTTGAACACTGAAGCTTTCTTT
CDR3: CASGESLNTEAFF

V: TRBV10-3
size: many
D: TRBD2
J: TRBJ2-3
DNA: TGTGCCATCAGTAGCGGGGGCACAGATACGCAGTATTTT
CDR3: CAISSGGTDTQYF

V: TRBV28
size: many
D: TRBD1
J: TRBJ1-3
DNA: TGTGCCAGCACCAGCCAGGGGGCTTCGGGAAACACCATATATTTT
CDR3: CASTSQGASGNTIYF

V: TRBV7-3
size: .
D: .
J: TRBJ2-1
DNA: TGTGCCAGCAGCTTAAGTCAGGGCAGCAATGAGCAGTTCTTC
CDR3: CASSLSQGSNEQFF

V: TRBV6-1
size: many
D: .
J: TRBJ2-6
DNA: TGTGCCAGCACCCTCTCTGGGGCCAACGTCCTGACTTTC
CDR3: CASTLSGANVLTF

V: TRBV6-4
size: medium-sized
D: .
J: TRBJ2-3
DNA: TGTGCCAGCAGTGGTGACTCCACCACGCAGTATTTT
CDR3: CASSGDSTTQYF

V: TRBV2
size: few
D: .
J: TRBJ2-1
DNA: TGTGCCAGCAGGAGGGGGGGGGTTCCCTCCTACAATGAGCAGTTCTTC
CDR3: CASRRGGVPSYNEQFF

V: TRBV28
size: many
D: .
J: TRBJ2-7
DNA: TGTGCCAGCAGTTTGATCGGGAATGCAGGGATCTACGAGCAGTACTTC
CDR3: CASSLIGNAGIYEQYF

V: TRBV7-9
size: .
D: .
J: TRBJ2-7
DNA: TGTGCCAGCAGCAATAAGGGCAGGCCACTCTCCTACGAGCAGTACTTC
CDR3: CASSNKGRPLSYEQYF